The 32 T cell receptor beta chains reported below all come from one sample, sequenced in a study of T-cell reconstitution after alpha-beta-depleted transplantation in children. Unique molecular identifiers featured in how the TCRbeta library was prepared. TCRdb itself ran the PCR reads through MiXCR, one entry per CDR3 protein. There are roughly 490,000 distinct CDR3 sequences in the sample; 10% to 12% occur only once, and less than 15% lies in the top ten. This specimen consisted of PBMCs, mostly from graft donor cells, obtained 180 days after TCRalphabeta/CD19-depleted stem cell transplant. The receptors derive from a female patient between 2 and 10 years old who had a stem cell transplant for aplastic anemia, so the T cells may come from the graft donor.

CDR3 region: CASSQRGRYNEQFF. The CDR3 DNA follows: TGTGCCAGCAGTCAGAGAGGGAGGTACAATGAGCAGTTCTTC. The V gene is TRBV5-6, the J gene TRBJ2-1; D is perhaps TRBD2 (6 bases). V shed 5 bases and J shed 4 bases, with 13 bases lying between them. Germline V CDR1 and CDR2: SGHDT, YYEEEE. The CDR3 has 14 amino acids.

The genes are TRBV7-9 and TRBJ2-7, with D possibly being TRBD2 (5 bases). With 1 base removed from V and 7 bases from J, the gap between germline ends came to 8 bases. Germline V gene lookup returns CDR1 SEHNR and CDR2 FQNEAQ (reference sequence). CDR3 length: 12 residues. The CDR3 region is CASSLGSGEQYF. The CDR3 region has the DNA TGTGCCAGCAGCTTAGGTTCGGGGGAGCAGTACTTC.

The DNA of the CDR3 is TGCAGTGCAACTCGGGCCGAGACCGAAAATCAGGGGGCGTGCACCGGGGAGCTGTTTTTT. As protein: CSATRAETENQGACTGELFF. This chain connects TRBV20-1 to TRBJ2-2; 8 bases are shared with TRBD1. This CDR3 has 20 amino acids. Germline assignment: CDR1 DFQATT and CDR2 SNEGSKA (reference sequence). Trimming at V came to 6 bases and at J to 4 bases, leaving 25 bases not matched to a gene.

The V call is TRBV14, the J call TRBJ2-3, with 8 bases that match TRBD2. The junction had 14 bases not matched to a gene; V was cut back by 4 bases and J by 5 bases. The V gene's germline CDR1 is SGHDN and CDR2 FVKESK. CDR3 size: 17 residues. The CDR3 nucleotides read TGTGCCAGCAGCCGCCCCACTCAAGCGGGAGCTATAGATACGCAGTATTTT. Its protein is CASSRPTQAGAIDTQYF.

This clonotype was seen a handful of times. DNA for the CDR3: TGCGCCAGCAGCCAGATCACCGGGCCAACAGTGAAAAACATTCAGTACTTC. It yields the protein CASSQITGPTVKNIQYF. The rearrangement uses TRBV4-3 and TRBJ2-4; D remains ambiguous. Germline CDR1 and CDR2: LGHNA and YSLEER. Trimming left V 3 bases short and J 4 bases short, with 19 bases between. This CDR3 comprises 17 residues.

The table lists this clonotype with many counts. The V gene is TRBV11-2, the J gene TRBJ2-5; no definite D call. V lost 5 bases and J lost 2, with 12 bases in between. Germline lookup yields CDR1 SGHAT and CDR2 FQNNGV. This CDR3 has 14 amino acids. The CDR3, as DNA: TGTGCCAGCAGCCCTCGAAGGAGTCAAGAGACCCAGTACTTC. Protein product: CASSPRRSQETQYF.

This clonotype was observed a handful of times. A junction end diverges from the germline sequence, so it may reflect a read error. The chain links TRBV5-1 to TRBJ2-3, with TRBD2 identical over 16 bases. The V gene's germline CDR1 is SGHRS and CDR2 YFSETQ. There are 18 residues in the CDR3. The CDR3 DNA reads as TGCGCCGGCAGCTGGGGACTAGCGGGAGGGATTAGCACAGATACGCAGTATTTT. It codes for CAGSWGLAGGISTDTQYF. Combining the CDR3 with reference TRBV5-1 and TRBJ2-3 gives the whole variable domain KAGVTQTPRYLIKTRGQQVTLSCSPISGHRSVSWYQQTPGQGLQFLFEYFSETQRNKGNFPGRFSGRQFSNSRSEMNVSTLELGDSALYLCAGSWGLAGGISTDTQYFGPGTRLTVL.

This clonotype was seen more than once but under ten times. This chain connects TRBV11-2 to TRBJ2-1, with 10 nucleotides matching TRBD2. V dropped 0 bases and J dropped 6; count of bases not matched to a gene: 11. The CDR3 runs 18 residues. Per the germline V gene, CDR1 is SGHAT and CDR2 is FQNNGV. The CDR3 loop is CASSLDTTSGRGGNEQFF. The CDR3 DNA sequence: TGTGCCAGCAGCTTAGATACGACTAGCGGGCGGGGTGGCAATGAGCAGTTCTTC.

This clonotype was observed a few times. The genes are TRBV5-1 and TRBJ1-2; possible D gene TRBD1, 5 bases. The germline V gene encodes CDR1 SGHRS and CDR2 YFSETQ. Trimming removed 9 bases from V and 8 bases from J, with 11 bases in between. The CDR3 totals 10 residues. CDR3 residues: CAKGAYGYTF. CDR3 nucleotide sequence: TGCGCCAAAGGGGCTTACGGCTACACCTTC. Combining the CDR3 with reference TRBV5-1 and TRBJ1-2 gives the whole variable domain KAGVTQTPRYLIKTRGQQVTLSCSPISGHRSVSWYQQTPGQGLQFLFEYFSETQRNKGNFPGRFSGRQFSNSRSEMNVSTLELGDSALYLCAKGAYGYTFGSGTRLTVV.

This chain links TRBV15 with TRBJ2-5; unclear D gene. The CDR3 has 14 amino acids. With 3 bases removed from V and 1 base from J, the gap between germline ends came to 9 bases. Germline V gives CDR1 LNHNV, CDR2 YYDKDF (reference sequence). The CDR3 coding sequence is TGTGCCACCAGCAGCGGACGGCCCCAAGAGACCCAGTACTTC. It encodes CATSSGRPQETQYF. The variable domain in full, completed from reference TRBV15 and TRBJ2-5, reads DAMVIQNPRYQVTQFGKPVTLSCSQTLNHNVMYWYQQKSSQAPKLLFHYYDKDFNNEADTPDNFQSRRPNTSFCFLDIRSPGLGDTAMYLCATSSGRPQETQYFGPGTRLLVL.

About this clonotype: A single base separates this from a much larger clone, so it may be a read error. No conserved phenylalanine or tryptophan is present at the end of the CDR3, so a read error is the likely explanation. The chain carries TRBV10-2 and TRBJ2-4; 10 nucleotides align to TRBD2. The junction had 10 bases not matched to a gene; V was cut back by 3 bases and J by 8 bases. CDR1 and CDR2 from the germline V gene are WSHSY and SAAADI. This CDR3 contains 16 residues. DNA for the CDR3: TGCGCCAGCAGTGACAGGCGGGGACTAGCGAGTGACATTCAGTACTCC. Translating it yields CASSDRRGLASDIQYS.

This clonotype was seen more than once but under ten times. V usage is TRBV11-2 and J usage is TRBJ1-1; no clear D. The CDR3 spans 15 residues. Germline V gives CDR1 SGHAT, CDR2 FQNNGV. Trimming took 4 bases from V and 2 from J, leaving 14 bases between them. The CDR3 loop is CASSSQRDLNTEAFF. For the CDR3, the DNA is TGTGCCAGCAGCTCCCAAAGAGATCTTAACACTGAAGCTTTCTTT. Combining the CDR3 with reference TRBV11-2 and TRBJ1-1 gives the whole variable domain EAGVAQSPRYKIIEKRQSVAFWCNPISGHATLYWYQQILGQGPKLLIQFQNNGVVDDSQLPKDRFSAERLKGVDSTLKIQPAKLEDSAVYLCASSSQRDLNTEAFFGQGTRLTVV.

The table lists this clonotype with a few counts. This chain uses TRBV6-1 with TRBJ2-2, with D possibly matching TRBD1 (5 bases). V gave up 7 bases and J gave up 3 bases, with 9 bases separating them. Germline loops: CDR1 MNHNS, CDR2 SASEGT. This CDR3 is built from 13 residues. CDR3: CASIDSDTGELFF. The DNA for the CDR3 is TGTGCCAGCATTGACAGTGACACCGGGGAGCTGTTTTTT.

This clonotype was counted only a few times. This chain joins TRBV14 and TRBJ2-7, with D uncertain. This CDR3 has 15 residues. Germline loops: CDR1 SGHDN, CDR2 FVKESK. V lost 4 bases, J lost 5 bases, and 18 bases lay in between. The CDR3 region is CASSPSPGRVDEQYF. The CDR3 nucleotides are TGTGCCAGCAGCCCGTCCCCCGGCAGAGTTGACGAGCAGTACTTC.

This clonotype turned up a few times. The rearrangement joins TRBV19 to TRBJ2-1, with D perhaps matching TRBD1 or TRBD2 (5 bases each). Per the germline V gene, CDR1 is LNHDA and CDR2 is SQIVND (reference sequence). The V end was cut by 6 bases, the J end by 1 base, with 13 bases between. The CDR3 has 15 residues. DNA for the CDR3: TGTGCCAGTAGCGCCGGGACCACTTCCTACAATGAGCAGTTCTTC. This sequence encodes CASSAGTTSYNEQFF. The full variable domain, with the rest looked up from reference TRBV19 and TRBJ2-1, is DGGITQSPKYLFRKEGQNVTLSCEQNLNHDAMYWYRQDPGQGLRLIYYSQIVNDFQKGDIAEGYSVSREKKESFPLTVTSAQKNPTAFYLCASSAGTTSYNEQFFGPGTRLTVL.

The rearrangement links TRBV7-9 to TRBJ1-4; D is ambiguous. CDR1 SEHNR and CDR2 FQNEAQ come from the germline V gene (reference sequence). CDR3 length: 14 residues. The V end lost 4 bases, the J end lost 8 bases, and 14 bases lay between the germline ends. CDR3 in DNA: TGTGCCAGCAGCTCCCCAGCGGTCGAGGAAAAACTGTTTTTT. Translated, it gives CASSSPAVEEKLFF.

This clonotype came up many times. The chain recombines TRBV25-1 with TRBJ2-3; D is uncertain. V shed 1 base and J shed 4 bases, with 12 bases lying between them. This CDR3 spans 15 amino acids. CDR1 and CDR2 from the germline V gene are MGHDK and SYGVNS. As DNA, the CDR3 is TGTGCCAGCAGTGAATGGAAGGTCTCCGCAGATACGCAGTATTTT. Its protein product is CASSEWKVSADTQYF.

V is TRBV27 and J is TRBJ2-1; TRBD1 agrees at 7 bases. CDR1 MNHEY and CDR2 SMNVEV come from the germline V gene (reference sequence). CDR3 length: 15 amino acids. V lost 3 bases to trimming and J lost 8 bases; unmatched junction nucleotides: 10. CDR3 nucleotide sequence: TGTGCCAGCAGTTTGGCCCCCGGGACAGCACATGAGCAGTTCTTC. This gives the protein CASSLAPGTAHEQFF.

V and J are TRBV5-1 and TRBJ2-1, with 15 bases aligning to TRBD2. There are 17 residues in the CDR3. The germline gives CDR1 SGHRS, CDR2 YFSETQ. With V trimmed by 4 bases and J by 8 bases, 10 bases remained unmatched. Written as DNA, the CDR3 is TGCGCCAGCAGCCCGGGGACTAGCGGGAGGTGGGGTGATGAGCAGTTCTTC. It codes for CASSPGTSGRWGDEQFF. Based on the CDR3 plus reference TRBV5-1 and TRBJ2-1, the full variable domain is KAGVTQTPRYLIKTRGQQVTLSCSPISGHRSVSWYQQTPGQGLQFLFEYFSETQRNKGNFPGRFSGRQFSNSRSEMNVSTLELGDSALYLCASSPGTSGRWGDEQFFGPGTRLTVL.

This clonotype came up many times. The chain is built from TRBV10-3 and TRBJ2-7, with 8 bases matching TRBD1. J was trimmed by 4 bases and V by 10 bases; bases with no gene match: 9. Germline lookup yields CDR1 ENHRY and CDR2 SYGVKD. The CDR3 covers 13 residues. The CDR3 sequence: CATGTGPIYEQYV. As DNA, the CDR3 is TGTGCCACCGGGACAGGTCCGATTTACGAGCAGTACGTC.

The chain recombines TRBV20-1 with TRBJ2-2; 9 bases line up with TRBD1. Germline CDR1 DFQATT, CDR2 SNEGSKA (reference sequence). V was pared by 3 bases and J by 6 bases, with 11 bases of the junction left unmatched. CDR3 length equals 16 residues. The DNA for the CDR3 is TGCAGTGCTAGTCACAGGGGGCGCCCCGGTCCCGGGGAGCTGTTTTTT. This codes for CSASHRGRPGPGELFF.

The CDR3 reads CATARQSNQETQYF. The CDR3 DNA is TGTGCCACCGCAAGACAATCAAACCAAGAGACCCAGTACTTC. The chain employs TRBV7-9 and TRBJ2-5; no reliable D call. The CDR3 loop spans 14 amino acids. V was pared by 10 bases and J by 0 bases, with 15 bases between. CDR1 is SEHNR, CDR2 FQNEAQ, per germline (reference sequence).

The chain is built from TRBV11-2 and TRBJ2-1; 11 bases are shared with TRBD2. Unmatched junction bases numbered 6, after V lost 6 bases and J lost 2 bases. The CDR3 is 16 amino acids. CDR1 is SGHAT and CDR2 is FQNNGV in the germline V gene. The chain's CDR3 is CASRPVLAGAYNEQFF. CDR3 sequence (DNA): TGTGCCAGCAGACCAGTACTAGCGGGGGCCTACAATGAGCAGTTCTTC.

The chain joins TRBV7-8 to TRBJ2-7; 7 positions agree with TRBD2. The CDR3 has 13 amino acids. V trimming: 6 bases; J trimming: 5 bases; junction bases outside the gene matches: 7. Germline assignment: CDR1 SGHVS and CDR2 FQNEAQ. The CDR3 sequence: CASRAWGGNEQYV. CDR3 in DNA: TGTGCCAGCAGAGCCTGGGGGGGGAACGAGCAGTACGTC.

The gene calls are TRBV12-3 or TRBV12-4 and TRBJ2-3; 13 positions agree with TRBD2. The V gene end was trimmed by 0 bases and the J gene end by 6 bases; junction bases not matched to a gene: 6. The CDR3 is 17 amino acids. In DNA form, the CDR3 reads TGTGCCAGCAGTTTAGCGGGGACTAGCGGGGTCCGGGATACGCAGTATTTT. Protein product: CASSLAGTSGVRDTQYF.

This clonotype appeared a few times. The rearrangement links TRBV19 to TRBJ1-2, with TRBD1 matching 7 bases. The germline CDR1 and CDR2 sequences are LNHDA and SQIVND (reference sequence). This CDR3 comprises 13 residues. Trimming removed 4 bases from V and 4 bases from J; junction bases left unmatched: 3. CDR3 DNA: TGTGCCAGTAGTAAGGGGGCCACCTATGGCTACACCTTC. Its translation is CASSKGATYGYTF.

This clonotype was detected only a few times. CDR3 loop: CASSLWVGTGELFF. The CDR3 DNA sequence: TGTGCCAGCAGTTTATGGGTTGGCACCGGGGAGCTGTTTTTT. This chain links TRBV27 with TRBJ2-2; D not certain. Germline assignment: CDR1 MNHEY and CDR2 SMNVEV (reference sequence). V lost 1 base to trimming and J lost 4 bases, with 7 bases between them. This CDR3 has 14 amino acids.

This clonotype was counted a few times. The chain combines TRBV11-1 with TRBJ1-4; TRBD1 might be the D (5 bases). The V end was cut by 4 bases, the J end by 5 bases, with 23 bases between. The CDR3 is 18 residues long. From germline, CDR1 is SGHAT and CDR2 FQDESV (reference sequence). CDR3 DNA sequence: TGTGCCAGCAGCTCTCCGGGATCGGGGGGGAGGATGAATGAAAAACTGTTTTTT. It translates to CASSSPGSGGRMNEKLFF.

This chain joins TRBV7-8 and TRBJ2-1, with D perhaps TRBD2 (5 bases). Trimming pared 2 bases from V and 15 bases from J, leaving 17 bases between. The CDR3 has 13 amino acids. CDR1 and CDR2 (germline): SGHVS, FQNEAQ. The CDR3, as DNA: TGTGCCAGCAGCTTAAGGCTAGCCCGTACCTTGTTCTTC. This encodes CASSLRLARTLFF.

This clonotype came up a few times. The genes are TRBV14 and TRBJ1-1; 11 bases align to TRBD1. Trimming cost V 0 bases and J 10 bases; bases outside gene matches: 16. Germline V gene sequence: CDR1 SGHDN, CDR2 FVKESK. CDR3 length: 18 residues. CDR3 residues: CASSQDSGDRGYILGAFF. As DNA, the CDR3 is TGTGCCAGCAGCCAAGATTCAGGGGACAGGGGGTATATCCTAGGAGCTTTCTTT.

Comments on this clonotype: The junction and the germline gene differ at one end; a read error may be behind it. The chain employs TRBV4-2 and TRBJ1-6; D remains unclear. In germline, CDR1 is LGHNA, CDR2 YNFKEQ. The CDR3 runs 17 residues. The CDR3 DNA follows: TGTGCCAGCAGCCAAGGGGGAAGAAGTAAAGGAAATTCACCCCTCCACTTC. Translation: CASSQGGRSKGNSPLHF.

This chain links TRBV29-1 with TRBJ2-1; 7 bases align to TRBD2. The germline V gene has CDR1 SQVTM and CDR2 ANQGSEA. Unmatched junction bases numbered 16, after V lost 7 bases and J lost 10 bases. The CDR3 extends over 14 amino acids. The CDR3 DNA is TGCAGCGGGGGAGGACTAGTATACCGCGGGGAGCAGTTCTTC. Its protein product is CSGGGLVYRGEQFF.